This T cell receptor (beta chain) was sequenced for a study of breast tumors, draining lymph nodes, adjacent tissues. Germline CDR1 is DFQATT and CDR2 is SNEGSKA (reference sequence). The CDR3 length is 17 residues. V trimming: 4 bases; J trimming: 1 base; junction bases outside the gene matches: 10. Axillary draining lymph nodes of breast cancer patients supplied the node samples. This clonotype was picked up many times. No antigen is known for it. Each CDR3 protein gets one entry after TCRdb re-called the multiplex PCR reads with MiXCR. The sample holds around 250,000 distinct CDR3 sequences, under 35% seen once. The study, taken as a whole, reports: Tumor repertoires ranked between lymph nodes and nontumor tissue in diversity, with V and J gene preferences. Findings are consistent with lymph node origin and intratumoral expansion of most tumor T cells.

This chain connects TRBV20-1 to TRBJ2-4, with 10 bases aligning to TRBD2. This TCR was recovered from a female donor with breast cancer. Some clones in this sample may be carry-over from other donors' samples. The source material was axillary lymph node tissue. Here the CDR3 reads CSANFPSGGAAKNIQYF. DNA for the CDR3: TGCAGTGCTAACTTCCCCAGCGGGGGGGCTGCCAAAAACATTCAGTACTTC.